Each of the 19 T cell receptor beta chains below was sequenced from the same sample in a study of control samples from healthy donors and cancer patients. Only in-frame clones appear in the TCRdb table, and some are missing; sequencing was by immunoSEQ multiplex PCR. The sample has about 270,000 clones, roughly 82% seen once; the top ten hold about an eighth. The sequenced material came from PBMCs. The receptors stem from a woman aged 55-70 years with lung cancer.

The V call is TRBV6-1, the J call TRBJ1-1; D unclear. CDR1 and CDR2 (germline): MNHNS, SASEGT. V was cut by 1 base and J by 9 bases, with 6 bases left in between. The length of the CDR3 is 11 residues. CDR3: CASSEGGQAFF. The CDR3 nucleotides are TGTGCCAGCAGTGAAGGCGGCCAAGCTTTCTTT.

The DNA for the CDR3 is TGTGCCAGCAGCCTGGGACTGTACTCTGGGGCCAACGTCCTGACTTTC. It is translated as CASSLGLYSGANVLTF. This chain links TRBV13 with TRBJ2-6; possibly TRBD2 for D (6 bases). The CDR3 is made up of 16 amino acids. The ends were cut back, 5 bases at V and 0 bases at J, with 11 bases in the middle. The germline V gene has CDR1 PRHDT and CDR2 FYEKMQ (reference sequence).

The genes are TRBV5-1 and TRBJ2-1; 14 bases are a match to TRBD2. With V trimmed by 2 bases and J by 7 bases, 5 bases remained unmatched. The length of the CDR3 is 16 residues. CDR1 and CDR2 from the germline V gene are SGHRS and YFSETQ. The DNA for the CDR3 is TGCGCCAGCAGCTTCCTGACTAGCGGGGGGGAGAATGAGCAGTTCTTC. This sequence encodes CASSFLTSGGENEQFF.

The V call is TRBV19, the J call TRBJ2-1, with TRBD1 matching over 10 bases. The CDR3 consists of 16 residues. Per the germline V gene, CDR1 is LNHDA and CDR2 is SQIVND (reference sequence). V trimming: 3 bases; J trimming: 7 bases; junction bases outside the gene matches: 9. CDR3 sequence: CASSIFGQGGGNEQFF. CDR3 nucleotide sequence: TGTGCCAGTAGTATCTTCGGACAGGGGGGTGGTAATGAGCAGTTCTTC.

This sequence joins TRBV4-2 and TRBJ2-5; D might be TRBD1 (6 bases). The CDR3 has 15 residues. Germline-derived CDR1 and CDR2 are LGHNA and YNFKEQ. The V end lost 0 bases, the J end lost 3 bases, and 11 bases lay between the germline ends. The CDR3 region is CASSQEFQGKETQYF. The CDR3 bases are TGTGCCAGCAGCCAAGAATTTCAGGGGAAAGAGACCCAGTACTTC.

The chain is built from TRBV3-1 (or the pseudogene TRBV3-2) and TRBJ1-2; 10 positions agree with TRBD1. Germline CDR1 is LGHDT and CDR2 is YNNKEL (reference sequence). The CDR3 has 13 residues. Trimming at V came to 4 bases and at J to 6 bases, leaving 2 bases not matched to a gene. CDR3 nucleotides: TGTGCCAGCAGCCCGACAGGGGGCCATGGCTACACCTTC. Its translation is CASSPTGGHGYTF.

The chain combines TRBV19 with TRBJ1-2; 7 bases agree with TRBD1. The CDR3 totals 14 residues. V was pared by 6 bases and J by 5 bases, with 9 bases of the junction left unmatched. CDR1 and CDR2 from the germline V gene are LNHDA and SQIVND (reference sequence). The CDR3 region is CASRTGFDVYGYTF. The CDR3 coding sequence is TGTGCCAGTAGGACAGGGTTCGATGTGTATGGCTACACCTTC. Looking up the rest from reference TRBV19 and TRBJ1-2 gives the full variable domain: DGGITQSPKYLFRKEGQNVTLSCEQNLNHDAMYWYRQDPGQGLRLIYYSQIVNDFQKGDIAEGYSVSREKKESFPLTVTSAQKNPTAFYLCASRTGFDVYGYTFGSGTRLTVV.

The rearrangement uses TRBV2 and TRBJ2-2, with D unclear. Trimming removed 10 bases at V and 2 bases at J, with 5 bases between. CDR1 is SNHLY and CDR2 is FYNNEI in the germline V gene. This CDR3 has 11 residues. This CDR3 reads CATTNTGELFF. The CDR3 bases are TGTGCCACCACTAACACCGGGGAGCTGTTTTTT.

In DNA, the CDR3 is TGTGCCAGCAGCTCCCACGGGACAGCCAACGTCCTGACTTTC. It translates to CASSSHGTANVLTF. The chain recombines TRBV7-3 with TRBJ2-6; perhaps TRBD1 as D (6 bases). The CDR3 totals 14 residues. Trimming pared 4 bases from V and 7 bases from J, leaving 11 bases between. Germline values: CDR1 SGHTA, CDR2 FQGTGA.

V gene TRBV27 combines with J gene TRBJ2-1; 8 nucleotides match TRBD2. The V gene end was trimmed by 7 bases and the J gene end by 4 bases; junction bases not matched to a gene: 6. Germline V lookup: CDR1 MNHEY, CDR2 SMNVEV (reference sequence). CDR3 length equals 14 residues. CDR3 residues: CASKELAVYNEQFF. The CDR3 DNA follows: TGTGCCAGCAAAGAACTAGCGGTATACAATGAGCAGTTCTTC.

The chain has TRBV14 and TRBJ1-1; D gene ambiguous. The ends were cut back, 1 base at V and 4 bases at J, with 13 bases in the middle. Per germline, CDR1 SGHDN and CDR2 FVKESK. This CDR3 comprises 15 residues. The CDR3: CASSQGPADRTEAFF. CDR3 sequence (DNA): TGTGCCAGCAGCCAAGGTCCGGCGGACCGCACTGAAGCTTTCTTT. Using reference TRBV14 and TRBJ1-1 for the parts outside the CDR3, the full variable domain is EAGVTQFPSHSVIEKGQTVTLRCDPISGHDNLYWYRRVMGKEIKFLLHFVKESKQDESGMPNNRFLAERTGGTYSTLKVQPAELEDSGVYFCASSQGPADRTEAFFGQGTRLTVV.

J is TRBJ1-3 and V is TRBV2; D is possibly TRBD1 (6 bases). This CDR3 comprises 14 residues. V lost 9 bases and J lost 2, with 14 bases in between. Germline V gives CDR1 SNHLY, CDR2 FYNNEI. CDR3 amino acids: CARKTGTPGNTIYF. CDR3 nucleotides: TGTGCCAGGAAAACAGGGACCCCTGGAAACACCATATATTTT. Full variable domain (outside the CDR3, taken from reference TRBV2 and TRBJ1-3): EPEVTQTPSHQVTQMGQEVILRCVPISNHLYFYWYRQILGQKVEFLVSFYNNEISEKSEIFDDQFSVERPDGSNFTLKIRSTKLEDSAMYFCARKTGTPGNTIYFGEGSWLTVV.

The genes are TRBV5-6 and TRBJ2-7, with 8 positions matching TRBD1. This CDR3 spans 14 amino acids. Germline V gene data show CDR1 as SGHDT and CDR2 as YYEEEE. J lost 9 bases, V lost 0 bases, and 8 bases had no gene match. The CDR3 loop reads CASSLAGGLQGQYF. CDR3 bases: TGTGCCAGCAGCTTGGCAGGGGGCTTACAAGGGCAGTACTTC.

This chain joins TRBV5-1 and TRBJ1-4, with TRBD1 identical over 11 bases. J was trimmed by 8 bases and V by 7 bases; bases with no gene match: 10. The CDR3 runs to 15 residues. Germline lookup yields CDR1 SGHRS and CDR2 YFSETQ. The CDR3 sequence is CASGSHGTGGEKLFF. CDR3 DNA sequence: TGCGCCAGCGGATCCCACGGGACAGGGGGGGAAAAACTGTTTTTT.

The chain uses TRBV6-1 and TRBJ2-1; the D gene is possibly TRBD2 (6 bases). V was pared by 4 bases and J by 3 bases, with 19 bases between. The CDR3 contains 17 residues. Germline CDR1 and CDR2: MNHNS and SASEGT. This CDR3 reads CASSGGVPGISYNEQFF. CDR3 nucleotides: TGTGCCAGCAGTGGGGGGGTCCCAGGGATAAGCTACAATGAGCAGTTCTTC.

The chain has TRBV28 and TRBJ2-5; 8 bases line up with TRBD2. Looked up from germline, CDR1 is MDHEN and CDR2 is SYDVKM. This CDR3 region has 14 residues. After removal of 5 bases from V and 9 bases from J, the junction contained 11 bases not matched to a gene. The CDR3 coding sequence is TGTGCCAGCAGTCCCGCAAGCGGGAGTTATCCCCAGTACTTC. Protein product: CASSPASGSYPQYF.

The chain couples TRBV11-2 to TRBJ1-1; no reliable D call. V was shortened by 1 base and J by 6 bases, with 6 bases between the two germline ends. The CDR3 consists of 12 residues. Germline lookup yields CDR1 SGHAT and CDR2 FQNNGV. The CDR3 here is CASSLVNPEAFF. CDR3 DNA sequence: TGTGCCAGCAGCTTAGTAAACCCTGAAGCTTTCTTT.

This clone has more than one count but fewer than ten. CDR3 sequence reads: CASSEAPDIYEQYF. The CDR3 DNA is TGTGCCAGCAGTGAAGCCCCGGACATCTACGAGCAGTACTTC. J is TRBJ2-7 and V is TRBV2, with D possibly matching TRBD1 (5 bases). The CDR3 extends over 14 amino acids. From germline, CDR1 is SNHLY and CDR2 FYNNEI. Trimming took off 0 bases at V and 3 bases at J, with 9 bases between the two ends.

The chain employs TRBV6-6 and TRBJ2-7; no reliable D call. The V end lost 4 bases, the J end lost 7 bases, and 11 bases lay between the germline ends. Germline CDR1 is MNHNY and CDR2 is SVGAGI (reference sequence). The CDR3 has 12 residues. The CDR3: CASSSTLGEQYF. CDR3 nucleotide sequence: TGTGCCAGCAGTTCGACCTTAGGTGAGCAGTACTTC.